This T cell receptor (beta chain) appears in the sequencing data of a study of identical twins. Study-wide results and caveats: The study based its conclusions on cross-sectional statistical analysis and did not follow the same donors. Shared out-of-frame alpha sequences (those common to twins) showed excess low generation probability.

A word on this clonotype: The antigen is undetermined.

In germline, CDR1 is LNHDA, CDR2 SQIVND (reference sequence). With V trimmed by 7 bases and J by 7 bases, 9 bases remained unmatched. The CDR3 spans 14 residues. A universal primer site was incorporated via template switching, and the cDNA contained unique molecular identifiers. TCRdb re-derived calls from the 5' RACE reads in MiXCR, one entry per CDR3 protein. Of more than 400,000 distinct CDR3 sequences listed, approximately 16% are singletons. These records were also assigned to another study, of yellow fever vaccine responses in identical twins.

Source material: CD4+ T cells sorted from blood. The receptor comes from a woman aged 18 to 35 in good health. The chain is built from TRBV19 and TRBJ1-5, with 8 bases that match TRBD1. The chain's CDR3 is CASNLDRGGQPQHF. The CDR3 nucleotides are TGTGCCAGTAACCTAGACAGGGGAGGCCAGCCCCAGCATTTT.